This T cell receptor (beta chain) was observed in a study of tumor-infiltrating lymphocytes in primary liver carcinoma. Regarding the study as a whole: Present in all five tumor regions were only about 8-25% of the top clones. It was tumor-adjacent and tumor-blood pairs that overlapped less than tumor region pairs did.

The CDR3 has 13 residues. Trimming removed 10 bases from V and 5 bases from J, with 17 bases in between. The V gene's germline CDR1 is MNHEY and CDR2 SVGAGI. A word on this clonotype: The target antigen is unknown.

Bulk tissue was left unsorted, and RNA and DNA were co-extracted from 20-30 mg of it. Every tumor specimen contained over 80% viable tumor cells. A primer matching the constant region was used to make TCR beta cDNA from around 460 ng of total RNA. For TCR beta, libraries were produced by three nested multiplex PCR rounds using slightly modified ARM-PCR. The two initial PCR rounds, around 10 cycles each, used TRBV1-TRBV30 forward and C-beta reverse primers. MiXCR was run by TCRdb on the multiplex PCR reads, yielding one entry per CDR3 protein. The sample yields some 190,000 distinct CDR3 sequences, around four fifths seen once.

This TCR derives from a man aged 35-49 years with primary liver carcinoma and hepatitis B virus infection. The material sequenced was tumor tissue from primary liver carcinoma. This chain links TRBV6-5 with TRBJ1-1; no firm D call. This CDR3 is CANRSEKETEAFF. The CDR3 nucleotides are TGTGCCAACAGATCGGAGAAGGAGACTGAAGCTTTCTTT.